This T cell receptor (beta chain) was sequenced in a study of vaccination and CD4 T cells after COVID-19. Scientists ran DNA taken from cultured CD4+ T cells through the Oncomine TCR Beta short-read assay for sequencing. TCRdb re-derived calls from the PCR reads in MiXCR, one entry per CDR3 protein. The sample yields several thousand distinct CDR3 sequences, around two thirds seen once. Worth noting for this clonotype: Its antigen is currently unknown.

The germline gives CDR1 LNHDA, CDR2 SQIVND (reference sequence). The CDR3 totals 12 residues. Trimming took 5 bases from V and 0 from J, leaving 4 bases between them. As for treatment: roughly 11-day PBMC culture with coronavirus spike peptide pools or control peptides (ViraFEST assay). Once peptide pools had expanded antigen-specific T cells, ViraFEST sequenced TCRs. The sequenced material came from CD4+ T cells from blood, cultured in vitro. The genes are TRBV19 and TRBJ1-1, with D uncertain. The sequence came from a human donor who had recovered from COVID-19. The CDR3 DNA is TGTGCCAGTAGTCAGATGAACACTGAAGCTTTCTTT. It is translated as CASSQMNTEAFF.